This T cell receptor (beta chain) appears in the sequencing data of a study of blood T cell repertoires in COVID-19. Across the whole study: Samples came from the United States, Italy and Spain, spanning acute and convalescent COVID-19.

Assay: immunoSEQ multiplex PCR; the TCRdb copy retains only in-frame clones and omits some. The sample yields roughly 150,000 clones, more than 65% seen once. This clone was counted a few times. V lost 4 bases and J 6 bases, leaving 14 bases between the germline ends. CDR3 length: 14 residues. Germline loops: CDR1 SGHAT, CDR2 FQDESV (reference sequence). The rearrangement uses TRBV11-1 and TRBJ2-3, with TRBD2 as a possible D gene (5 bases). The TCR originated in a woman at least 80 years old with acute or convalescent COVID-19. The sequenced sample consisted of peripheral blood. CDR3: CASSSRGSPDTQYF. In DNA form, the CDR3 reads TGTGCCAGCAGCTCACGGGGATCCCCCGATACGCAGTATTTT.